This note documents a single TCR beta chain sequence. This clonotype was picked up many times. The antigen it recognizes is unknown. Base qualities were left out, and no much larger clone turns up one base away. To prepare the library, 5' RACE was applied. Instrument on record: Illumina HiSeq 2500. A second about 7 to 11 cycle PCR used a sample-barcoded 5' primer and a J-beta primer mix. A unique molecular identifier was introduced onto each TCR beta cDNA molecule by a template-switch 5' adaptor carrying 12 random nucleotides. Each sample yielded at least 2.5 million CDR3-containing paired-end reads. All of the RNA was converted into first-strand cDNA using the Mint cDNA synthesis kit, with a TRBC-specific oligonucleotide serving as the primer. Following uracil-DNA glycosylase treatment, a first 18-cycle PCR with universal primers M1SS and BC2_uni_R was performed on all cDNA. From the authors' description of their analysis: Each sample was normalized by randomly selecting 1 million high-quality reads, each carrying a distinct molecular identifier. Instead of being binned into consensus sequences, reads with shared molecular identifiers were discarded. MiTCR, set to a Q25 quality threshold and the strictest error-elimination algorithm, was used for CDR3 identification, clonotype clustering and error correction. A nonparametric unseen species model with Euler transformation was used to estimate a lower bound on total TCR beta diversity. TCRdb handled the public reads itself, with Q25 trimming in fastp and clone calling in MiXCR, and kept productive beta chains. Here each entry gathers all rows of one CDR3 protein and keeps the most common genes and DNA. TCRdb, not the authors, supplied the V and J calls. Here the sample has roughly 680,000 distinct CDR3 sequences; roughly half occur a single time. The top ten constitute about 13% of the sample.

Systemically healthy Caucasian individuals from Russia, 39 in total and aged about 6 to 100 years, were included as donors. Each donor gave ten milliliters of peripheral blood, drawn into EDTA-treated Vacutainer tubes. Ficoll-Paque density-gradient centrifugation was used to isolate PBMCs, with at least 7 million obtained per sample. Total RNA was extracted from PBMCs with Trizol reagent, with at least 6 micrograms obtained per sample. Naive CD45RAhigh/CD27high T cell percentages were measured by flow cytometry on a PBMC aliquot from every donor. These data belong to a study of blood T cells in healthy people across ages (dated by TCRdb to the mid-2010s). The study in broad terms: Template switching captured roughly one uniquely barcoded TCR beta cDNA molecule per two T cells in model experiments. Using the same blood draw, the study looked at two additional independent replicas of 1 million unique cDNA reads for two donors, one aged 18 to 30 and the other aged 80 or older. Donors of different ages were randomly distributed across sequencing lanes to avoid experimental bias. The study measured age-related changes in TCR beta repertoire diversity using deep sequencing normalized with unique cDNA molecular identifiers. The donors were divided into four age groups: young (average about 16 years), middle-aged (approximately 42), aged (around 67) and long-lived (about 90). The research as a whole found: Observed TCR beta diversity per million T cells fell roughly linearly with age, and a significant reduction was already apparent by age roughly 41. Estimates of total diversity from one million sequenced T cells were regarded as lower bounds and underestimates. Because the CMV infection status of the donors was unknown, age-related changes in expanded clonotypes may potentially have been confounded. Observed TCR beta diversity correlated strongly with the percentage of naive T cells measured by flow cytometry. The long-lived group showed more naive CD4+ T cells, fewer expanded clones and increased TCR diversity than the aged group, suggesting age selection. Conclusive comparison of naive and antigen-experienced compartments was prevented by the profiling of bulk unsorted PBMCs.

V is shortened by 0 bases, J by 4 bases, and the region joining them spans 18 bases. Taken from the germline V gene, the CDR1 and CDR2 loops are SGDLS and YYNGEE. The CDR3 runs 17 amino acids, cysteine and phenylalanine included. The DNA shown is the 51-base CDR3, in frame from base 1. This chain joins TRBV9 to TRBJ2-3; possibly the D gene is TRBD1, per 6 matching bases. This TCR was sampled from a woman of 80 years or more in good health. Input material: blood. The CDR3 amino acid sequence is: CASSVGATYREADTQYF. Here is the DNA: TGTGCCAGCAGCGTAGGGGCTACCTACAGGGAAGCAGATACGCAGTATTTT.